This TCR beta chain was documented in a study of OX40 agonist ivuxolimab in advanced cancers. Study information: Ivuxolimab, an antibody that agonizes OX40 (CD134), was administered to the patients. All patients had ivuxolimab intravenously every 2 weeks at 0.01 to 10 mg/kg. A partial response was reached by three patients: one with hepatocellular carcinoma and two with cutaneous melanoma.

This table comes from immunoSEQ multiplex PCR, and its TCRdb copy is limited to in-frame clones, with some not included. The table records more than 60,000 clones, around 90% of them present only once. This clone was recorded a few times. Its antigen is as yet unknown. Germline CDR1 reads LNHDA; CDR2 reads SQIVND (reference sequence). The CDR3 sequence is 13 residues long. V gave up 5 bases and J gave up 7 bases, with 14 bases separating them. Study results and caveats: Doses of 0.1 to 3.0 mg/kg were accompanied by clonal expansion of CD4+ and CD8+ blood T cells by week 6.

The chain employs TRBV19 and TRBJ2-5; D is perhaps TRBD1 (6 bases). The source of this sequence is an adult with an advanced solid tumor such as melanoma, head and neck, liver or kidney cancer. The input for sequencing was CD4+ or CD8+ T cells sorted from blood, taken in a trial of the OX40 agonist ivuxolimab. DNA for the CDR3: TGTGCCAGTAGTGATCAGGGGTTCGGGACCCAGTACTTC. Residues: CASSDQGFGTQYF. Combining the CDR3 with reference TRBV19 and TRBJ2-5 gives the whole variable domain DGGITQSPKYLFRKEGQNVTLSCEQNLNHDAMYWYRQDPGQGLRLIYYSQIVNDFQKGDIAEGYSVSREKKESFPLTVTSAQKNPTAFYLCASSDQGFGTQYFGPGTRLLVL.